Below, 23 T cell receptor beta chains from the same sample are listed, as sequenced in a study of blood T cell repertoires in COVID-19. Sequenced by immunoSEQ multiplex PCR; TCRdb stores in-frame clones only, minus some. The sample holds some 32,000 clones, about 91% seen once. The sequenced sample consisted of peripheral blood. All receptors derive from a human donor in a cohort sampled during active COVID-19.

This clone was observed a handful of times. This chain links TRBV19 with TRBJ2-3; a possible D gene is TRBD1 (7 bases). This CDR3 comprises 16 residues. The germline V gene encodes CDR1 LNHDA and CDR2 SQIVND (reference sequence). The V gene lost 4 bases and the J gene lost 2 bases, with 16 bases spanning the gap. The CDR3 loop is CASSKGAGTVTDTQYF. The CDR3 nucleotides read TGTGCCAGTAGTAAGGGGGCGGGGACCGTCACAGATACGCAGTATTTT.

The J gene is TRBJ1-4, the V gene TRBV14; 8 nucleotides align to TRBD1. This CDR3 is 15 amino acids long. Per the germline V gene, CDR1 is SGHDN and CDR2 is FVKESK. V gave up 0 bases and J gave up 8 bases; unmatched junction bases: 5. Written as DNA, the CDR3 is TGTGCCAGCAGCCAAGATACAGGGGGATACGAAAAACTGTTTTTT. The encoded protein is CASSQDTGGYEKLFF.

The gene calls are TRBV4-1 and TRBJ2-7, with TRBD1 matching over 9 bases. The trim removed 1 base at V and 2 bases at J, leaving 3 bases unmatched. The CDR3 is 15 amino acids. Germline V gene sequence: CDR1 MGHRA, CDR2 YSYEKL. CDR3 residues: CASSQGDRDTYEQYF. The DNA for the CDR3 is TGCGCCAGCAGCCAAGGGGACAGGGACACCTACGAGCAGTACTTC.

The chain has TRBV30 and TRBJ2-7, with 7 bases aligning to TRBD2. The J segment lost 5 bases and the V segment lost 5 bases, leaving 12 bases of the junction unmatched. CDR1 GTSNPN and CDR2 SVGIG come from the germline V gene (reference sequence). The CDR3 has 14 amino acids. Written as DNA, the CDR3 is TGTGCCTGGGGGGGGAGGGGCCGAAGGGACGAGCAGTACTTC. Translating it yields CAWGGRGRRDEQYF.

This rearrangement joins TRBV5-5 to TRBJ1-5; TRBD1 aligns across 9 bases. The trim removed 0 bases at V and 7 bases at J, leaving 2 bases unmatched. The CDR3 contains 14 residues. Germline V gene data show CDR1 as SGHKS and CDR2 as YYEKEE (reference sequence). The CDR3 nucleotides are TGTGCCAGCAGCTTGGGGGACAGGGTACAGCCCCAGCATTTT. It is translated as CASSLGDRVQPQHF.

This clone has just one count. The V and J genes are TRBV5-1 and TRBJ1-6; 7 bases agree with TRBD1. Trimming at V came to 0 bases and at J to 6 bases, leaving 0 bases not matched to a gene. The V gene's germline CDR1 is SGHRS and CDR2 YFSETQ. The length of the CDR3 is 14 residues. As DNA, the CDR3 is TGCGCCAGCAGCTTGGCAGGGGGTAATTCACCCCTCCACTTT. Amino acid sequence: CASSLAGGNSPLHF. The full variable domain, rest sourced from reference TRBV5-1 and TRBJ1-6, is KAGVTQTPRYLIKTRGQQVTLSCSPISGHRSVSWYQQTPGQGLQFLFEYFSETQRNKGNFPGRFSGRQFSNSRSEMNVSTLELGDSALYLCASSLAGGNSPLHFGNGTRLTVT.

This rearrangement joins TRBV6-4 to TRBJ1-2; no clear D gene. The CDR3 totals 14 residues. From germline, CDR1 is MRHNA and CDR2 SNTAGT. With 7 bases removed from V and 4 bases from J, the gap between germline ends came to 16 bases. The CDR3 region is CASMKEVYSYGYTF. CDR3 sequence (DNA): TGTGCCAGCATGAAGGAGGTATATAGCTATGGCTACACCTTC.

This clone has more than one count but fewer than ten. This rearrangement joins TRBV12-3 or TRBV12-4 to TRBJ1-2; possibly TRBD1 for D (5 bases). This CDR3 comprises 13 residues. The ends were cut back, 2 bases at V and 8 bases at J, with 12 bases in the middle. DNA for the CDR3: TGTGCCAGCAGTTTACAGGGACTCCGCGGCTACACCTTC. It specifies CASSLQGLRGYTF.

This sequence joins TRBV30 and TRBJ1-5; D uncertain. Germline V gene data show CDR1 as GTSNPN and CDR2 as SVGIG (reference sequence). The CDR3 length is 12 residues. V was clipped by 2 bases and J by 10 bases, with 12 bases between them. CDR3 region: CAWSQIGGPQHF. The CDR3 nucleotides are TGTGCCTGGAGTCAAATCGGAGGTCCCCAGCATTTT.

This chain joins TRBV27 and TRBJ1-5; weak D call: TRBD1 (6 bases). The ends were cut back, 3 bases at V and 0 bases at J, with 15 bases in the middle. CDR1 and CDR2 (germline): MNHEY, SMNVEV (reference sequence). The CDR3 sequence is 17 residues long. The DNA of the CDR3 is TGTGCCAGCAGTTTCCTCCGGGACAACTATAGCAATCAGCCCCAGCATTTT. Translation gives CASSFLRDNYSNQPQHF.

Details on this clone: Its ends do not fully match the called genes, so a read error is possible. The chain couples TRBV7-7 to TRBJ1-6, with a weak D call TRBD1 (5 bases). CDR1 and CDR2 from the germline V gene are SSHAT and FNYEAQ (reference sequence). The CDR3 sequence is 19 residues long. Here the CDR3 DNA reads TGTGCTAGCAGCCTTCCCCGGGGCGGGGATTCCCGGTATGATTCACCCCTCCACTTT. Translated, it gives CASSLPRGGDSRYDSPLHF.

The chain is built from TRBV10-2 and TRBJ1-5; D gene uncertain. The germline V gene encodes CDR1 WSHSY and CDR2 SAAADI. This CDR3 is built from 15 residues. The V and J ends lost 4 bases and 5 bases respectively, with 15 bases between them. The CDR3 spells CASSGAESLHQPQHF. The CDR3 nucleotides are TGCGCCAGCAGTGGGGCAGAAAGCTTACATCAGCCCCAGCATTTT.

This clone was found a few times. The chain employs TRBV9 and TRBJ2-5; TRBD2 is a possible D gene (6 bases). This CDR3 spans 15 amino acids. Deletions cut 4 bases from V and 9 bases from J, with 22 bases between. Germline V gene sequence: CDR1 SGDLS, CDR2 YYNGEE. The chain's CDR3 is CASSSRDSGRVAQYF. CDR3 DNA sequence: TGTGCCAGCAGCTCTAGAGATAGCGGTCGAGTGGCCCAGTACTTC.

The V call is TRBV3-1 (or the pseudogene TRBV3-2), the J call TRBJ2-2; 9 bases are a match to TRBD1. Germline V CDR1 and CDR2: LGHDT, YNNKEL (reference sequence). This CDR3 comprises 15 residues. The ends lost 4 bases at V and 3 bases at J; junction bases unmatched: 3. The CDR3 is CASSPGQGYTGELFF. CDR3 nucleotide sequence: TGTGCCAGCAGCCCAGGACAGGGGTACACCGGGGAGCTGTTTTTT.

This clone occurred a few times. V usage is TRBV25-1 and J usage is TRBJ1-2; TRBD1 matches at 10 bases. Germline assignment: CDR1 MGHDK and CDR2 SYGVNS. Trimming removed 4 bases from V and 4 bases from J; junction bases left unmatched: 9. The CDR3 consists of 16 residues. In DNA form, the CDR3 reads TGTGCCAGCAGTGTACGAACGACAGGGGGCGGCTATGGCTACACCTTC. The encoded protein is CASSVRTTGGGYGYTF.

The J gene is TRBJ1-1, the V gene TRBV6-5; D is unclear. The CDR3 contains 13 residues. Trimming stripped 5 bases from V and 5 bases from J, with 12 bases between. Germline V gene sequence: CDR1 MNHEY, CDR2 SVGAGI. The DNA for the CDR3 is TGTGCCAGCAGTACCCAAAGTCTAACTGAAGCTTTCTTT. Its protein is CASSTQSLTEAFF.

The chain has TRBV7-3 and TRBJ1-1, with D uncertain. Per the germline V gene, CDR1 is SGHTA and CDR2 is FQGTGA. The CDR3 covers 13 residues. Trimming stripped 2 bases from V and 4 bases from J, with 8 bases between. CDR3 nucleotide sequence: TGTGCCAGCAGCTTACAAGGAGGCACTGAAGCTTTCTTT. Amino acids: CASSLQGGTEAFF.

The chain links TRBV6-5 to TRBJ1-1; D not certain. V lost 7 bases and J 5 bases, leaving 20 bases between the germline ends. Germline V gives CDR1 MNHEY, CDR2 SVGAGI. CDR3 length equals 15 residues. CDR3 coding DNA: TGTGCCAGCACCTTGGAGGCAGTCGGAAGGACTGAAGCTTTCTTT. This encodes CASTLEAVGRTEAFF.

The rearrangement links TRBV11-3 to TRBJ2-7; TRBD1 agrees at 9 bases. Germline V CDR1 and CDR2: SGHNT, YENEEA. The CDR3 runs to 14 residues. The trim removed 5 bases at V and 5 bases at J, leaving 7 bases unmatched. The CDR3 loop is CASSEGTGSHEQYF. The DNA for the CDR3 is TGTGCCAGCAGCGAGGGGACAGGGAGCCACGAGCAGTACTTC.

V is TRBV7-3 and J is TRBJ2-7; no firm D call. V lost 2 bases, J lost 2 bases, and 7 bases lay in between. The V gene's germline CDR1 is SGHTA and CDR2 FQGTGA. The CDR3 is 13 residues long. The CDR3 nucleotides read TGTGCCAGCAGCTTATCCCCGGCCTACGAGCAGTACTTC. This gives the protein CASSLSPAYEQYF.

This chain connects TRBV5-4 to TRBJ1-4; tentative D call: TRBD1 (5 bases). This CDR3 region has 15 residues. V was clipped by 4 bases and J by 3 bases, with 13 bases between them. Looked up from germline, CDR1 is SGHNT and CDR2 is YYREEE (reference sequence). As DNA, the CDR3 is TGTGCCAGCAGCCGTCAGGGCGGCGCTAATGAAAAACTGTTTTTT. Its protein is CASSRQGGANEKLFF.

The DNA for the CDR3 is TGTGCCAGCAGGACATCAGGGGGTGGTCAGCCCCAGCATTTT. Translated: CASRTSGGGQPQHF. The V gene is TRBV27, the J gene TRBJ1-5; 7 bases align to TRBD1. The CDR3 extends over 14 amino acids. Germline-derived CDR1 and CDR2 are MNHEY and SMNVEV (reference sequence). With V trimmed by 6 bases and J by 6 bases, 8 bases remained unmatched.

The rearrangement uses TRBV9 and TRBJ1-4; 9 bases fit TRBD1. After removal of 4 bases from V and 6 bases from J, the junction contained 10 bases not matched to a gene. Germline CDR1 reads SGDLS; CDR2 reads YYNGEE. The CDR3 has 16 amino acids. CDR3 residues: CASSSYTGGWYEKLFF. CDR3 in DNA: TGTGCCAGCAGCTCCTACACAGGGGGCTGGTATGAAAAACTGTTTTTT. The full variable domain, completed using reference TRBV9 and TRBJ1-4, is DSGVTQTPKHLITATGQRVTLRCSPRSGDLSVYWYQQSLDQGLQFLIQYYNGEERAKGNILERFSAQQFPDLHSELNLSSLELGDSALYFCASSSYTGGWYEKLFFGSGTQLSVL.